This section outlines one T cell receptor beta chain sequence together with its context. An end of the junction does not agree with germline; a read error may underlie this. Only in-frame clones appear in the TCRdb table, and some are missing; sequencing was by immunoSEQ multiplex PCR. This table holds under 55,000 clones, about nine tenths found once. These data come from a study of T cell changes during pregnancy in multiple sclerosis. Germline V gene sequence: CDR1 SGHKS, CDR2 YYEKEE (reference sequence). CDR3 length: 13 amino acids. The chain combines TRBV5-5 with TRBJ2-3, with D unclear. This receptor was identified in a female donor with multiple sclerosis, enrolled in a pregnancy study. The source material was PBMCs (not recorded whether the cells were cultured). This CDR3 is CASSLDVTDTQYF. The CDR3 DNA reads TGTGCCAGCAGTTTGGACGTCACAGATACGCAGTATTTT. Looking up the rest from reference TRBV5-5 and TRBJ2-3 gives the full variable domain: DAGVTQSPTHLIKTRGQQVTLRCSPISGHKSVSWYQQVLGQGPQFIFQYYEKEERGRGNFPDRFSARQFPNYSSELNVNALLLGDSALYLCASSLDVTDTQYFGPGTRLTVL.